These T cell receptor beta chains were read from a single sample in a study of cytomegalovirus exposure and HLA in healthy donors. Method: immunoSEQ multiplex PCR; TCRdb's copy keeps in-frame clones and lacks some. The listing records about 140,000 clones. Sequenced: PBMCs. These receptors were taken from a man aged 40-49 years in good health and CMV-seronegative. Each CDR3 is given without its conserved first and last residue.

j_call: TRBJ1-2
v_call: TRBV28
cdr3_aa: ASSPGQGPNYGYT

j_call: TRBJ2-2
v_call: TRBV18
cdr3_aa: ASSPPGDTDTGELF

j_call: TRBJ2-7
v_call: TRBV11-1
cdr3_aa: ASSLEESSYEQY

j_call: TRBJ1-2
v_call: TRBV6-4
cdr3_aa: ASSESRDRGVYGYT

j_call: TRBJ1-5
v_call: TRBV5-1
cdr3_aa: ASSQEQGQAQH

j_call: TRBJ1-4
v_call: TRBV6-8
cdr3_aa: ASSYRGRGFEKLF

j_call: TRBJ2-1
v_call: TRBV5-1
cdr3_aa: ASSLTSGEYNEQF

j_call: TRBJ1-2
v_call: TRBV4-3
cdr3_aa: ASSQVVMRDTNYGYT

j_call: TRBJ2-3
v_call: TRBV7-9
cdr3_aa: ASTPSGQGFTDTQY

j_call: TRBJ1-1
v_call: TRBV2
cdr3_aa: ASSSTYIPGGGDTEAF

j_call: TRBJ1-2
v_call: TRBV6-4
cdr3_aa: ASSAPGTDSRGYT

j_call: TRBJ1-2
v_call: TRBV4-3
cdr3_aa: ASSQVVHNGYT

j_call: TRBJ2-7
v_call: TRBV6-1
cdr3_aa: ASRVEGSYEQY

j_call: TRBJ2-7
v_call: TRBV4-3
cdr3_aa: ASSQGPRDRRRDEQY

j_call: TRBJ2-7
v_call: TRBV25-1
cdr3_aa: ASSVQGYEQY

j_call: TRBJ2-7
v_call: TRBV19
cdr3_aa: ASSPDRGIYGDSYEQY

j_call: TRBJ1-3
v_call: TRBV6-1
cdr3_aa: ASSAGGQNSGNTIY

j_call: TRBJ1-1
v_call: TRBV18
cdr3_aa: ASSLLQGPTEAF

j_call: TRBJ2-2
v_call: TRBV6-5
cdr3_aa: ASSQGQVWTGELF

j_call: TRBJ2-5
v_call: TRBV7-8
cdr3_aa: ASSLVSGGAGETQY

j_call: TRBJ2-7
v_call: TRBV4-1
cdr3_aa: ASSQEVSSYEQY

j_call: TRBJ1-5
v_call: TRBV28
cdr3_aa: ASSLVGGQNQPQH

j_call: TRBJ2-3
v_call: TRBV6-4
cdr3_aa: ASSERASTDTQY

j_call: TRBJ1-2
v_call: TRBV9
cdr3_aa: ASSVVPPLADNYGYT